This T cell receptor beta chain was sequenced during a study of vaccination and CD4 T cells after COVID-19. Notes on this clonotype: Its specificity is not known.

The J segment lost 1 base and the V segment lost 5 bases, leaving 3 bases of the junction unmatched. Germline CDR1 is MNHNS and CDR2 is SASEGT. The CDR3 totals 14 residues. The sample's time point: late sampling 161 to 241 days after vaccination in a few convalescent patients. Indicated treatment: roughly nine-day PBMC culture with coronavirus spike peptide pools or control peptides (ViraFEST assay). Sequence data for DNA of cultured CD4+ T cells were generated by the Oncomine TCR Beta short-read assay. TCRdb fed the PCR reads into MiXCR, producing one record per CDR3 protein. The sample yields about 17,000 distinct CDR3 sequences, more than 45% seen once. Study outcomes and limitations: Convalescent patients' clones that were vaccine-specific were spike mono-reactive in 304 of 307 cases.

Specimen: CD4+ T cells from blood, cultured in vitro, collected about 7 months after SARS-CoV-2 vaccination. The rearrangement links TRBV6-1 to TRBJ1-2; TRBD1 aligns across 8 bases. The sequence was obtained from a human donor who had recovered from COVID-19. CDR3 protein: CASSLDRDNYGYTF. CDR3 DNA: TGTGCCAGCAGTCTGGACAGGGATAACTATGGCTACACCTTC.